The 10 T cell receptor beta chains in this list originate from one sample, sequenced in a study of blood T cell repertoires in COVID-19. The repertoire was sequenced with immunoSEQ multiplex PCR; TCRdb's copy has only in-frame clones and lacks some. The sample lists about 120,000 clones; approximately 82% were seen once. What was sequenced was peripheral blood. The receptors stem from a young man with acute or convalescent COVID-19.

The V call is TRBV19, the J call TRBJ1-3; unclear D gene. The CDR3 is 13 amino acids. V shed 5 bases and J shed 0 bases, with 5 bases lying between them. Germline CDR1 reads LNHDA; CDR2 reads SQIVND (reference sequence). The CDR3 DNA reads as TGTGCCAGTAGTGCGGCCTCTGGAAACACCATATATTTT. This gives the protein CASSAASGNTIYF.

This clone has just one count. The chain employs TRBV7-8 and TRBJ1-2, with 7 bases that match TRBD1. The V gene end was trimmed by 1 base and the J gene end by 2 bases; junction bases not matched to a gene: 13. Germline-derived CDR1 and CDR2 are SGHVS and FQNEAQ. This CDR3 is built from 18 residues. The CDR3 is CASSLDKSTGQNNYGYTF. CDR3 bases: TGTGCCAGCAGCTTAGATAAAAGTACGGGACAGAACAACTATGGCTACACCTTC.

The chain has TRBV6-1 and TRBJ1-6, with D hard to call. The CDR3 covers 15 residues. V lost 1 base and J lost 3, with 7 bases in between. From germline, CDR1 is MNHNS and CDR2 SASEGT. The CDR3: CASSEVNSYNSPLHF. The CDR3 DNA reads as TGTGCCAGCAGTGAAGTCAACAGCTATAATTCACCCCTCCACTTT.

The rearrangement joins TRBV7-3 to TRBJ2-2; the match to TRBD1 covers 7 bases. V shed 5 bases, J shed 6 bases, and the junction held 9 bases outside the gene matches. Germline V lookup: CDR1 SGHTA, CDR2 FQGTGA. There are 15 residues in the CDR3. The CDR3 coding sequence is TGTGCCAGCAGCCCCAACCCAGACAGGGCCGGGGAGCTGTTTTTT. Protein product: CASSPNPDRAGELFF.

The chain employs TRBV13 and TRBJ1-2; TRBD1 might be the D (5 bases). CDR3 length: 14 residues. Per the germline V gene, CDR1 is PRHDT and CDR2 is FYEKMQ (reference sequence). V shed 6 bases and J shed 3 bases, with 14 bases lying between them. CDR3 bases: TGTGCCAGCAGACAAGCCGGCAGGGACTATGGCTACACCTTC. This gives the protein CASRQAGRDYGYTF.

This clone was found a few times. This rearrangement joins TRBV4-3 to TRBJ1-6; D is unclear. Germline CDR1 is LGHNA and CDR2 is YSLEER. Trimming removed 0 bases from V and 5 bases from J, with 5 bases in between. The CDR3 spans 14 residues. The CDR3 is CASSQDGDNSPLHF. CDR3 DNA sequence: TGCGCCAGCAGCCAAGACGGGGATAATTCACCCCTCCACTTT.

The V call is TRBV2, the J call TRBJ2-3, with 7 bases aligning to TRBD1. Germline V CDR1 and CDR2: SNHLY, FYNNEI. The CDR3 totals 16 residues. The trim removed 5 bases at V and 1 base at J, leaving 9 bases unmatched. Written as DNA, the CDR3 is TGTGCCAGCAGTCCGGGACAGAACGGGGGCACAGATACGCAGTATTTT. Its protein product is CASSPGQNGGTDTQYF.

This chain joins TRBV24-1 and TRBJ1-2; 11 positions agree with TRBD1. The V segment lost 7 bases and the J segment 6 bases; nucleotides outside the gene matches: 15. CDR1 KGHDR and CDR2 SFDVKD come from the germline V gene. The CDR3 contains 17 residues. CDR3 sequence: CATRRTGGKSKVDGYTF. In nucleotides, the CDR3 is TGTGCCACCAGGCGGACAGGGGGCAAATCGAAAGTAGATGGCTACACCTTC.

For the CDR3, the DNA is TGTGCCAGCAGTCTCACAGGGGGCGGTTCACCCCTCCACTTT. Protein sequence: CASSLTGGGSPLHF. The chain couples TRBV27 to TRBJ1-6; 9 positions agree with TRBD1. From germline, CDR1 is MNHEY and CDR2 SMNVEV (reference sequence). The V segment lost 5 bases and the J segment 9 bases; nucleotides outside the gene matches: 5. The CDR3 extends over 14 amino acids.

The rearrangement links TRBV7-2 to TRBJ2-3, with 7 bases fitting TRBD1. CDR1 and CDR2 from the germline V gene are SGHTA and FQGNSA. The V segment lost 1 base and the J segment 1 base; nucleotides outside the gene matches: 2. The CDR3 totals 15 residues. In DNA form, the CDR3 reads TGTGCCAGCAGCTTAGGGCAGGGGGGCACAGATACGCAGTATTTT. This encodes CASSLGQGGTDTQYF.